The 25 T cell receptor beta chains below come from one sample, sequenced in a study of shared clonotypes between healthy human individuals (dated by TCRdb to about 2020). Library prep was done by the immunoSEQ multiplex PCR assay. TCRdb took over this immuneACCESS table, retaining in-frame rearrangements with V and J assigned. Such tables are incomplete; in checked studies, under half of the missing clones stem from an unresolved V gene, and the remainder is unexplained. The sample contains 2 million to 3 million clones, 93% of them found a single time. Of the sample, approximately 0.37% is held by the ten largest clones. Specimen: naive CD4+ T cells from PBMCs. The meaning of the sample's cell subset or site label: CD45RA+ positively selected. These TCRs come from a man younger than 30 in good health. Some clones in this sample may be carry-over from other donors' samples.

The chain couples TRBV2 to TRBJ1-4, with TRBD1 identical over 7 bases. The CDR3 covers 15 residues. V was pared by 6 bases and J by 5 bases, with 9 bases of the junction left unmatched. The germline V gene encodes CDR1 SNHLY and CDR2 FYNNEI. The CDR3 loop reads CASSPTRQGNEKLFF. CDR3 sequence (DNA): TGTGCCAGCAGCCCCACAAGACAGGGAAATGAAAAACTGTTTTTT. Combining the CDR3 with reference TRBV2 and TRBJ1-4 gives the whole variable domain EPEVTQTPSHQVTQMGQEVILRCVPISNHLYFYWYRQILGQKVEFLVSFYNNEISEKSEIFDDQFSVERPDGSNFTLKIRSTKLEDSAMYFCASSPTRQGNEKLFFGSGTQLSVL.

The chain is built from TRBV6-5 and TRBJ1-2; TRBD1 agrees at 8 bases. Germline-derived CDR1 and CDR2 are MNHEY and SVGAGI. V dropped 5 bases and J dropped 4; count of bases not matched to a gene: 9. There are 15 residues in the CDR3. CDR3 sequence (DNA): TGTGCCAGCAGTGCCCCCGGACAGGGTCCCTATGGCTACACCTTC. Amino acids: CASSAPGQGPYGYTF.

This chain's CDR3 is CASSLRGLAGGYNEQFF. As DNA, the CDR3 is TGTGCCAGCTCCCTGCGGGGGCTAGCGGGAGGGTACAATGAGCAGTTCTTC. The chain combines TRBV18 with TRBJ2-1; 12 bases map to TRBD2. This CDR3 has 17 amino acids. With 6 bases clipped from V and 4 bases from J, the junction kept 10 bases outside the gene matches. The V gene's germline CDR1 is KGHSH and CDR2 LQKENI.

V and J are TRBV7-3 and TRBJ2-7; D remains ambiguous. The CDR3 loop spans 14 amino acids. Germline lookup yields CDR1 SGHTA and CDR2 FQGTGA. The V gene lost 5 bases and the J gene lost 5 bases, with 16 bases spanning the gap. This chain's CDR3 is CASSRAPETHEQYF. The CDR3, as DNA: TGTGCCAGCAGCCGCGCACCGGAGACCCACGAGCAGTACTTC.

This clone was counted a single time. The chain uses TRBV6-1 and TRBJ2-7; D could derive from TRBD1 or TRBD2 (5 bases each). V was trimmed by 5 bases and J by 4 bases, leaving 18 bases between them. This CDR3 spans 15 amino acids. Germline values: CDR1 MNHNS, CDR2 SASEGT. CDR3 loop: CASSPPGGRGYEQYF. The CDR3 coding sequence is TGTGCCAGCAGTCCCCCTGGGGGTCGAGGATACGAGCAGTACTTC.

As regards this clone: Distinct nucleotide sequences in the sample also encode this CDR3. V usage is TRBV19 and J usage is TRBJ1-1; D possibly corresponds to TRBD1 (6 bases). The V gene's germline CDR1 is LNHDA and CDR2 SQIVND (reference sequence). Trimming took 7 bases from V and 0 from J, leaving 9 bases between them. The CDR3 loop spans 13 amino acids. For the CDR3, the DNA is TGTGCCAGTACCGGACAGTTGAACACTGAAGCTTTCTTT. Residues: CASTGQLNTEAFF.

The rearrangement joins TRBV10-3 to TRBJ2-1; 8 bases map to TRBD2. V shed 6 bases and J 6 bases; nucleotides not matched to a gene: 13. The CDR3 covers 16 residues. The germline V gene encodes CDR1 ENHRY and CDR2 SYGVKD. The CDR3 sequence: CAIRPTGTSRSNEQFF. CDR3 bases: TGTGCCATCAGACCAACCGGGACTAGTAGATCCAATGAGCAGTTCTTC.

The chain is built from TRBV5-4 and TRBJ2-1, with TRBD2 matching 7 bases. V was pared by 3 bases and J by 9 bases, with 6 bases of the junction left unmatched. This CDR3 is 13 amino acids long. CDR1 and CDR2 from the germline V gene are SGHNT and YYREEE (reference sequence). The CDR3 nucleotides read TGTGCCAGCAGCTCCCTAGCGGATACTGAGCAGTTCTTC. It specifies CASSSLADTEQFF.

This chain links TRBV7-9 with TRBJ1-4; D is ambiguous. CDR1 and CDR2 from the germline V gene are SEHNR and FQNEAQ (reference sequence). The CDR3 runs to 14 residues. The V end lost 1 base, the J end lost 2 bases, and 5 bases lay between the germline ends. For the CDR3, the DNA is TGTGCCAGCAGCTTAGTACGGACTAATGAAAAACTGTTTTTT. Its protein product is CASSLVRTNEKLFF.

This chain joins TRBV5-1 and TRBJ2-7; perhaps TRBD1 as D (5 bases). With 1 base removed from V and 6 bases from J, the gap between germline ends came to 14 bases. This CDR3 is built from 14 residues. Germline CDR1 and CDR2: SGHRS and YFSETQ. The CDR3 region is CASSLMFERGEQYF. CDR3 sequence (DNA): TGCGCCAGCAGCTTGATGTTTGAAAGGGGCGAGCAGTACTTC.

This clone is a singleton in its sample. This rearrangement joins TRBV2 to TRBJ2-7, with 7 nucleotides matching TRBD2. After removal of 5 bases from V and 4 bases from J, the junction contained 17 bases not matched to a gene. Per the germline V gene, CDR1 is SNHLY and CDR2 is FYNNEI. CDR3 length: 17 amino acids. The CDR3 region has the DNA TGTGCCAGCAGTCAAATGGTCGGGAGCGGGGAAGGGTACGAGCAGTACTTC. Amino acid sequence: CASSQMVGSGEGYEQYF.

V is TRBV6-5 and J is TRBJ1-1; a weak D match, TRBD1 (6 bases). The germline V and J ends were trimmed by 11 bases and 4 bases, with 17 bases remaining between them. The germline CDR1 and CDR2 sequences are MNHEY and SVGAGI. The CDR3 is made up of 13 amino acids. DNA for the CDR3: TGTGCCGGCTCTCGGGGGGCGGGCACTGAAGCTTTCTTT. Its translation is CAGSRGAGTEAFF.

The chain carries TRBV7-2 and TRBJ2-5; a possible D gene is TRBD2 (7 bases). Per the germline V gene, CDR1 is SGHTA and CDR2 is FQGNSA. The CDR3 is 15 residues long. Trimming shortened V by 4 bases and J by 4 bases, and 16 bases separated the two germline ends. The CDR3 DNA is TGTGCCAGCAGCTATAGTCGGGGGGCCCGAGAGACCCAGTACTTC. It specifies CASSYSRGARETQYF.

The CDR3 here is CASSPFTGTSGREQFF. The CDR3 region has the DNA TGTGCCAGCTCGCCATTTACCGGGACTAGCGGGAGGGAGCAGTTCTTC. The chain carries TRBV18 and TRBJ2-1; TRBD2 matches at 15 bases. The CDR3 totals 16 residues. Germline V gene sequence: CDR1 KGHSH, CDR2 LQKENI. The V segment lost 6 bases and the J segment 10 bases; nucleotides outside the gene matches: 10.

The table lists this clone with a few counts. The chain links TRBV18 to TRBJ1-1; D ambiguous. CDR3 length: 14 residues. The germline V gene has CDR1 KGHSH and CDR2 LQKENI. The ends were cut back, 5 bases at V and 3 bases at J, with 13 bases in the middle. CDR3 loop: CASSSISGDTEAFF. The CDR3 nucleotides are TGTGCCAGCTCATCTATAAGTGGGGACACTGAAGCTTTCTTT.

In nucleotides, the CDR3 is TGTGCCAGCAGTTTTGGCAGGGCAAGCTCCTACGAGCAGTACTTC. Residues: CASSFGRASSYEQYF. The rearrangement uses TRBV28 and TRBJ2-7; weak D call: TRBD1 (5 bases). The length of the CDR3 is 15 residues. Germline lookup yields CDR1 MDHEN and CDR2 SYDVKM. V gave up 3 bases and J gave up 0 bases, with 12 bases separating them.

V gene TRBV5-1 combines with J gene TRBJ2-2; 10 nucleotides agree with TRBD2. V dropped 4 bases and J dropped 7; count of bases not matched to a gene: 10. The germline V gene encodes CDR1 SGHRS and CDR2 YFSETQ. The length of the CDR3 is 16 residues. The CDR3 spells CASSQSGRAGGGELFF. Here the CDR3 DNA reads TGCGCCAGCAGCCAAAGCGGGAGGGCCGGAGGCGGGGAGCTGTTTTTT.

This chain uses TRBV29-1 with TRBJ2-3, with D hard to call. This CDR3 spans 12 amino acids. Germline values: CDR1 SQVTM, CDR2 ANQGSEA. V lost 7 bases and J 0 bases, leaving 8 bases between the germline ends. CDR3 sequence (DNA): TGCAGCGCCAAGACTAGCACAGATACGCAGTATTTT. Its protein is CSAKTSTDTQYF.

This clone was counted once. J is TRBJ2-2 and V is TRBV12-5, with D maybe TRBD1 (6 bases). Looked up from germline, CDR1 is LGHNT and CDR2 is FRNRAP. The CDR3 is 17 residues long. V was trimmed by 2 bases and J by 4 bases, leaving 17 bases between them. CDR3 sequence (DNA): TGTGCTAGTGGTTTGCCCGTCCACAGGGCAGGCACCGGGGAGCTGTTTTTT. Its translation: CASGLPVHRAGTGELFF.

This rearrangement joins TRBV19 to TRBJ2-7; 9 nucleotides agree with TRBD1. CDR3 length equals 15 residues. Unmatched junction bases numbered 6, after V lost 3 bases and J lost 3 bases. Germline assignment: CDR1 LNHDA and CDR2 SQIVND (reference sequence). CDR3 protein: CASSIQQGAHYEQYF. CDR3 coding DNA: TGTGCCAGTAGTATCCAACAGGGGGCCCACTACGAGCAGTACTTC. The variable domain in full, with the rest retrieved from reference TRBV19 and TRBJ2-7, is DGGITQSPKYLFRKEGQNVTLSCEQNLNHDAMYWYRQDPGQGLRLIYYSQIVNDFQKGDIAEGYSVSREKKESFPLTVTSAQKNPTAFYLCASSIQQGAHYEQYFGPGTRLTVT.

The CDR3 region has the DNA TGTGCCAGCAGTTACGGGCTCGGCAGCAATCAGCCCCAGCATTTT. It translates to CASSYGLGSNQPQHF. This chain links TRBV6-5 with TRBJ1-5; D is undetermined. Trimming removed 2 bases at V and 1 base at J, with 9 bases between. The CDR3 is 15 residues long. Germline CDR1 reads MNHEY; CDR2 reads SVGAGI.

The chain uses TRBV25-1 and TRBJ1-2; 9 nucleotides align to TRBD1. This CDR3 contains 16 residues. V shed 3 bases, J shed 4 bases, and the junction held 9 bases outside the gene matches. Germline V gene lookup returns CDR1 MGHDK and CDR2 SYGVNS. The CDR3 here is CASSDGQGPQGYGYTF. The CDR3 coding sequence is TGTGCCAGCAGTGACGGACAGGGGCCGCAGGGCTATGGCTACACCTTC.

V and J are TRBV6-5 and TRBJ2-7; no definite D call. V lost 0 bases to trimming and J lost 2 bases, with 14 bases between them. This CDR3 is 16 amino acids long. Per the germline V gene, CDR1 is MNHEY and CDR2 is SVGAGI. The CDR3 loop is CASSYSVWTRTYEQYF. CDR3 bases: TGTGCCAGCAGTTACTCGGTTTGGACCCGGACCTACGAGCAGTACTTC.

For this clone: Other DNA sequences in this sample translate to the same CDR3. V usage is TRBV18 and J usage is TRBJ2-1; D is perhaps TRBD2 (5 bases). Germline V gene lookup returns CDR1 KGHSH and CDR2 LQKENI. V lost 2 bases, J lost 1 base, and 6 bases lay in between. CDR3 length equals 14 residues. CDR3 protein: CASSPTRSYNEQFF. In nucleotides, the CDR3 is TGTGCCAGCTCACCAACTAGATCCTACAATGAGCAGTTCTTC. The full variable domain, completed using reference TRBV18 and TRBJ2-1, is NAGVMQNPRHLVRRRGQEARLRCSPMKGHSHVYWYRQLPEEGLKFMVYLQKENIIDESGMPKERFSAEFPKEGPSILRIQQVVRGDSAAYFCASSPTRSYNEQFFGPGTRLTVL.

The chain has TRBV5-6 and TRBJ2-3; D possibly corresponds to TRBD2 (5 bases). This CDR3 spans 13 amino acids. The V gene's germline CDR1 is SGHDT and CDR2 YYEEEE. V lost 1 base to trimming and J lost 10 bases, with 13 bases between them. The CDR3 sequence is CASSLSLARSQYF. The CDR3 DNA sequence: TGTGCCAGCAGCTTGTCTCTAGCTAGATCGCAGTATTTT. The complete variable domain, with remaining parts taken from reference TRBV5-6 and TRBJ2-3, reads DAGVTQSPTHLIKTRGQQVTLRCSPKSGHDTVSWYQQALGQGPQFIFQYYEEEERQRGNFPDRFSGHQFPNYSSELNVNALLLGDSALYLCASSLSLARSQYFGPGTRLTVL.